The 16 T cell receptor beta chains listed next were all sequenced from one sample in a study of cytomegalovirus exposure and HLA in healthy donors. 13 Jbeta primers and 60 Vbeta primers were used for the PCR. TCRdb's table, derived via immunoSEQ multiplex PCR, lists solely in-frame clones and lacks some. This repertoire shows 100,000 to 130,000 clones, 76% found once; its top ten account for 2% to 3%. The sequenced sample consisted of PBMCs. These receptors all stem from a man aged 18-30 years in good health and CMV-seronegative.

This chain uses TRBV9 with TRBJ2-3; D gene ambiguous. CDR3 length: 12 residues. V lost 3 bases and J 6 bases, leaving 8 bases between the germline ends. The germline gives CDR1 SGDLS, CDR2 YYNGEE. The CDR3 region has the DNA TGTGCCAGCAGCGCTACTTTGGATACGCAGTATTTT. It translates to CASSATLDTQYF.

The chain has TRBV11-2 and TRBJ2-3, with 10 positions matching TRBD1. Germline lookup yields CDR1 SGHAT and CDR2 FQNNGV. There are 16 residues in the CDR3. Trimming took 5 bases from V and 4 from J; bases not matched to a gene: 9. In DNA form, the CDR3 reads TGTGCCAGCAGCCTCGGGACAGGGGTGATCGCAGATACGCAGTATTTT. Protein sequence: CASSLGTGVIADTQYF.

This clone came up once. This chain links TRBV27 with TRBJ2-1; 7 bases align to TRBD2. CDR3 length: 15 residues. Germline V gene data show CDR1 as MNHEY and CDR2 as SMNVEV (reference sequence). Trimming took 3 bases from V and 7 from J; bases not matched to a gene: 9. The CDR3 bases are TGTGCCAGCAGTTTTTTCGCGACTAGCAGGAATGAGCAGTTCTTC. It specifies CASSFFATSRNEQFF.

This clone was seen only a few times. The genes are TRBV6-1 and TRBJ2-7; TRBD1 aligns across 7 bases. With 5 bases clipped from V and 3 bases from J, the junction kept 10 bases outside the gene matches. The CDR3 length is 15 residues. The germline V gene encodes CDR1 MNHNS and CDR2 SASEGT. CDR3 nucleotide sequence: TGTGCCAGCAGTACAGTACCGGGACAGTACTACGAGCAGTACTTC. Translation: CASSTVPGQYYEQYF.

This clone was seen a few times. The chain links TRBV7-9 to TRBJ2-7; 7 nucleotides line up with TRBD1. The V gene's germline CDR1 is SEHNR and CDR2 FQNEAQ (reference sequence). The CDR3 has 11 residues. V gave up 5 bases and J gave up 9 bases; unmatched junction bases: 4. CDR3 residues: CASSRDSRQYF. The CDR3 DNA is TGTGCCAGCAGCCGGGACAGCAGGCAGTACTTC.

As concerns this clone: This sample also contains other DNA sequences that code for the same CDR3. This chain uses TRBV18 with TRBJ2-5, with D tentatively TRBD1 (6 bases). There are 11 residues in the CDR3. V was clipped by 6 bases and J by 5 bases, with 7 bases between them. Germline V gene data show CDR1 as KGHSH and CDR2 as LQKENI. The CDR3 DNA is TGTGCCAGCTCCGACAGGGAGACCCAGTACTTC. It is translated as CASSDRETQYF.

Only a few counts were recorded for this clone. The chain is built from TRBV15 and TRBJ1-5; D remains ambiguous. V lost 1 base and J 2 bases, leaving 12 bases between the germline ends. Looked up from germline, CDR1 is LNHNV and CDR2 is YYDKDF (reference sequence). The CDR3 runs to 16 residues. CDR3 loop: CATSRGEFNRNQPQHF. The CDR3 DNA sequence: TGTGCCACCAGCAGAGGGGAGTTTAATCGCAATCAGCCCCAGCATTTT.

The chain recombines TRBV4-3 with TRBJ2-3, with TRBD2 matching 8 bases. In germline, CDR1 is LGHNA, CDR2 YSLEER. Trimming took 2 bases from V and 5 from J; bases not matched to a gene: 9. This CDR3 region has 16 residues. CDR3 region: CASSQSAGGSGDTQYF. Written as DNA, the CDR3 is TGCGCCAGCAGCCAATCGGCGGGGGGAAGCGGAGATACGCAGTATTTT.

V usage is TRBV4-3 and J usage is TRBJ1-5; D not certain. V was shortened by 3 bases and J by 3 bases, with 6 bases between the two germline ends. This CDR3 has 13 amino acids. Germline assignment: CDR1 LGHNA and CDR2 YSLEER. DNA for the CDR3: TGCGCCAGCAGCCAGAGACTCAATCAGCCCCAGCATTTT. This translates into CASSQRLNQPQHF.

The CDR3 protein is CTSSQDPTGHNSPLHF. DNA of the CDR3: TGCACCAGCAGCCAAGATCCGACAGGGCATAATTCACCCCTCCACTTT. V usage is TRBV1 and J usage is TRBJ1-6; TRBD1 is taken as the D call from the table, unchecked against the DNA. TRBV1 is marked as a pseudogene. This CDR3 is built from 16 residues.

The genes are TRBV27 and TRBJ2-1; 9 positions agree with TRBD2. V lost 2 bases and J lost 5; bases outside the gene matches: 4. This CDR3 spans 15 amino acids. Germline CDR1 reads MNHEY; CDR2 reads SMNVEV (reference sequence). The CDR3 bases are TGTGCCAGCAGTTTACAGGGACTAGCCAACAATGAGCAGTTCTTC. Its protein is CASSLQGLANNEQFF.

The chain's CDR3 is CASSPTSSYEQYF. CDR3 bases: TGTGCCAGCAGCCCCACTAGCTCCTACGAGCAGTACTTC. This chain joins TRBV5-4 and TRBJ2-7; D is possibly TRBD2 (5 bases). Looked up from germline, CDR1 is SGHNT and CDR2 is YYREEE (reference sequence). The CDR3 is made up of 13 amino acids. Trimming took off 4 bases at V and 0 bases at J, with 8 bases between the two ends. Using reference TRBV5-4 and TRBJ2-7 for the parts outside the CDR3, the full variable domain is ETGVTQSPTHLIKTRGQQVTLRCSSQSGHNTVSWYQQALGQGPQFIFQYYREEENGRGNFPPRFSGLQFPNYSSELNVNALELDDSALYLCASSPTSSYEQYFGPGTRLTVT.

V usage is TRBV9 and J usage is TRBJ2-2, with D possibly matching TRBD2 (5 bases). Germline CDR1 SGDLS, CDR2 YYNGEE. Trimming pared 2 bases from V and 7 bases from J, leaving 15 bases between. The CDR3 is 15 residues long. The CDR3 region has the DNA TGTGCCAGCAGCGTCCGGGAATCGATGAACGGGGAGCTGTTTTTT. Protein product: CASSVRESMNGELFF.

The chain uses TRBV5-4 and TRBJ2-3; maybe TRBD2 (6 bases). This CDR3 region has 13 residues. Per the germline V gene, CDR1 is SGHNT and CDR2 is YYREEE (reference sequence). Trimming took off 2 bases at V and 6 bases at J, with 10 bases between the two ends. This CDR3 is CASSFGREDTQYF. The CDR3 DNA is TGTGCCAGCAGCTTCGGACGGGAGGATACGCAGTATTTT.

The V and J genes are TRBV7-6 and TRBJ1-4; D ambiguous. Germline CDR1 is SGHVS and CDR2 is FNYEAQ. The CDR3 has 16 amino acids. V dropped 1 base and J dropped 8 bases, with 17 bases sitting between them. CDR3 sequence (DNA): TGTGCCAGCAGCTTAGTTCCGGACTCTTTGGGCGAAAAACTGTTTTTT. Encoded protein: CASSLVPDSLGEKLFF.

The rearrangement joins TRBV10-2 to TRBJ1-1; possible D gene TRBD1, 5 bases. The V gene's germline CDR1 is WSHSY and CDR2 SAAADI. V was shortened by 5 bases and J by 5 bases, with 12 bases between the two germline ends. The CDR3 sequence is 13 residues long. CDR3 coding DNA: TGCGCCAGCAGTTCCTGGAAGGGGACTGAAGCTTTCTTT. This gives the protein CASSSWKGTEAFF.